One T cell receptor (beta chain) is described in this entry. Measured with immunoSEQ multiplex PCR; TCRdb has only the in-frame clones, and not every one. This repertoire shows 400,000 to 450,000 clones, about 92% found once; its top ten account for about 0.63%. Living in about 25 US areas, the participants were between roughly 18 and 90 years of age. Clinical histories supplied by participants themselves formed the basis of cohort assignment. The CDR3 is 14 amino acids. With V trimmed by 3 bases and J by 1 base, 1 base remained unmatched. Germline V CDR1 and CDR2: SGHDN, FVKESK. This sample stems from a study of blood T cell repertoires in COVID-19. Background on the study: Acute-phase and convalescent COVID-19 samples originated in the United States, Italy and Spain.

The sample consisted of PBMCs or T cells enriched from blood (not recorded which). The clonotype was recovered from a young man who had recovered from COVID-19. The genes are TRBV14 and TRBJ2-3, with TRBD2 identical over 7 bases. The CDR3 here is CASSQGGGTDTQYF. As DNA, the CDR3 is TGTGCCAGCAGCCAGGGGGGGGGCACAGATACGCAGTATTTT. Looking up the rest from reference TRBV14 and TRBJ2-3 gives the full variable domain: EAGVTQFPSHSVIEKGQTVTLRCDPISGHDNLYWYRRVMGKEIKFLLHFVKESKQDESGMPNNRFLAERTGGTYSTLKVQPAELEDSGVYFCASSQGGGTDTQYFGPGTRLTVL.